Below are 11 T cell receptor beta chains sequenced from a single sample in a study of blood T cell repertoires in COVID-19. Sequenced by immunoSEQ multiplex PCR; TCRdb stores in-frame clones only, minus some. The sample records roughly 100,000 clones, about three quarters being singletons. The sequencing input was peripheral blood. These receptors were taken from an elderly man with COVID-19, enrolled during active disease.

V usage is TRBV5-4 and J usage is TRBJ1-2; D might be TRBD1 (5 bases). Trimming removed 2 bases from V and 6 bases from J, with 11 bases in between. Germline V gene data show CDR1 as SGHNT and CDR2 as YYREEE (reference sequence). The CDR3 runs 13 residues. DNA for the CDR3: TGTGCCAGCAGCTTAGGCAGGGAGGATGGCTACACCTTC. It translates to CASSLGREDGYTF. Combining the CDR3 with reference TRBV5-4 and TRBJ1-2 gives the whole variable domain ETGVTQSPTHLIKTRGQQVTLRCSSQSGHNTVSWYQQALGQGPQFIFQYYREEENGRGNFPPRFSGLQFPNYSSELNVNALELDDSALYLCASSLGREDGYTFGSGTRLTVV.

The genes are TRBV19 and TRBJ1-1; 8 positions match TRBD1. This CDR3 contains 15 residues. V lost 4 bases, J lost 0 bases, and 4 bases stayed unmatched. Germline CDR1 LNHDA, CDR2 SQIVND (reference sequence). CDR3 amino acids: CASSTRGPMNTEAFF. CDR3 coding DNA: TGTGCCAGTAGTACCAGGGGGCCCATGAACACTGAAGCTTTCTTT.

This chain connects TRBV10-3 to TRBJ2-7, with D tentatively TRBD2 (5 bases). The CDR3 has 16 amino acids. V lost 3 bases and J 4 bases, leaving 19 bases between the germline ends. Germline lookup yields CDR1 ENHRY and CDR2 SYGVKD. CDR3 in amino acids: CAISERETPPYYEQYF. CDR3 coding DNA: TGTGCCATCAGTGAAAGGGAGACTCCTCCTTATTACGAGCAGTACTTC.

This clone occurred a few times. The chain uses TRBV5-4 and TRBJ2-1; 13 nucleotides agree with TRBD2. Unmatched junction bases numbered 6, after V lost 3 bases and J lost 9 bases. The CDR3 totals 15 residues. Germline V gene lookup returns CDR1 SGHNT and CDR2 YYREEE (reference sequence). CDR3 loop: CASSSRLAGGVEQFF. The CDR3 DNA reads as TGTGCCAGCAGCTCACGACTAGCGGGAGGTGTTGAGCAGTTCTTC.

This clone was detected only a few times. J is TRBJ1-6 and V is TRBV4-3; maybe TRBD1 (5 bases). The V gene lost 1 base and the J gene lost 8 bases, with 12 bases spanning the gap. Germline CDR1 is LGHNA and CDR2 is YSLEER. The CDR3 runs to 15 residues. Written as DNA, the CDR3 is TGCGCCAGCAGCCAAGGGAGCAGGGTTCATTCACCCCTCCACTTT. This codes for CASSQGSRVHSPLHF.

Here the CDR3 DNA reads TGTGCCAGCAGCAAGGGAGGGGGCAATCAGCCCCAGCATTTT. Translation: CASSKGGGNQPQHF. The chain combines TRBV7-2 with TRBJ1-5, with D perhaps TRBD1 (5 bases). The CDR3 is made up of 14 amino acids. Germline CDR1 and CDR2: SGHTA and FQGNSA. Trimming removed 5 bases from V and 2 bases from J, with 10 bases in between. Filled out from reference TRBV7-2 and TRBJ1-5, the complete variable domain reads GAGVSQSPSNKVTEKGKDVELRCDPISGHTALYWYRQSLGQGLEFLIYFQGNSAPDKSGLPSDRFSAERTGGSVSTLTIQRTQQEDSAVYLCASSKGGGNQPQHFGDGTRLSIL.

V is TRBV2 and J is TRBJ2-7; TRBD1 agrees at 9 bases. This CDR3 is 14 amino acids long. The germline V gene has CDR1 SNHLY and CDR2 FYNNEI. The junction had 5 bases not matched to a gene; V was cut back by 5 bases and J by 3 bases. The CDR3 sequence is CASSSPGQGYEQYF. In DNA, the CDR3 is TGTGCCAGCAGTTCCCCGGGACAGGGCTACGAGCAGTACTTC.

This clone was seen a few times. V is TRBV7-3 and J is TRBJ1-2; TRBD1 is a possible D gene (6 bases). Trimming removed 3 bases at V and 1 base at J, with 6 bases between. This CDR3 is 13 amino acids long. Germline assignment: CDR1 SGHTA and CDR2 FQGTGA. CDR3 nucleotides: TGTGCCAGCAGCTTGGACAGTAACTATGGCTACACCTTC. This encodes CASSLDSNYGYTF.

The chain joins TRBV19 to TRBJ2-3; 9 bases are a match to TRBD1. The CDR3 has 15 residues. Germline CDR1 and CDR2: LNHDA and SQIVND (reference sequence). V lost 4 bases and J lost 1; bases outside the gene matches: 3. The CDR3 bases are TGTGCCAGTAGTACAGGACAGGGGCGCACAGATACGCAGTATTTT. It specifies CASSTGQGRTDTQYF.

The V call is TRBV9, the J call TRBJ1-6; D uncertain. V lost 0 bases and J lost 12, with 7 bases in between. Germline loops: CDR1 SGDLS, CDR2 YYNGEE. The CDR3 contains 12 residues. The CDR3 is CASSVGAGPLHF. The DNA of the CDR3 is TGTGCCAGCAGCGTAGGGGCTGGACCCCTCCACTTT.

Here the CDR3 reads CASSLSLAGSDTQYF. The CDR3 DNA reads TGTGCCAGCAGTTTGAGTCTAGCGGGATCAGATACGCAGTATTTT. The gene calls are TRBV27 and TRBJ2-3, with 9 nucleotides matching TRBD2. With V trimmed by 3 bases and J by 4 bases, 5 bases remained unmatched. Germline CDR1 MNHEY, CDR2 SMNVEV (reference sequence). This CDR3 comprises 15 residues.